This TCR beta chain was obtained from a study of identifying expanded T cells in peripheral blood. Produced via immunoSEQ multiplex PCR; TCRdb's table is partial and in-frame only. This table holds some 120,000 clones, approximately 84% found once. About this clone: What it recognizes is unknown.

Notes on the study in general: Differentially abundant clones: around 1.2 between replicates, just under 17 at about 13 days, less than 20 at four.

The sequencing input was blood. The sequence came from a person aged 18 to 70 in good health.

CDR3 in DNA: TGTGCCTGGAGCCCGAAGGACAGGTATTCACCCCTCCACTTT. Its translation: CAWSPKDRYSPLHF. The gene calls are TRBV30 and TRBJ1-6; 7 positions agree with TRBD1. J was trimmed by 8 bases and V by 3 bases; bases with no gene match: 7. The CDR3 extends over 14 amino acids. Germline V CDR1 and CDR2: GTSNPN, SVGIG (reference sequence).